Each of the 15 T cell receptor gamma chains below was sequenced from the same sample in a study of Vγ9Vδ2 T cells in congenital toxoplasmosis. cDNA was made by template-switch reverse transcription with TRGC- and TRDC-specific primers in one tube. The TRGC primer design covered both constant genes, TRGC1 and TRGC2. TCRdb used CATT to re-call clones from the reads. This sample has 310 or so gamma-chain clones, with 7.4% found just once. Sequencing used gamma-delta T cells from blood. These receptors all come from a child under 10 years old born to a mother with Toxoplasma gondii infection during pregnancy, either congenitally infected or uninfected (not recorded which).

There are a few counts of this clone. A far larger clone is only one base removed, so a read error is likely. The chain uses TRGV9 and TRGJP. The CDR3 loop spans 17 amino acids. The germline V gene encodes CDR1 GITISATS and CDR2 ISYDGTV (reference sequence). The CDR3 spells CALWESSAGLDKKIKVF. DNA of the CDR3: TGTGCCTTGTGGGAGTCAAGTGCTGGGTTGGACAAAAAAATCAAGGTATTT.

Judged by abundance, this clone is large. This rearrangement joins TRGV9 to TRGJ1 or TRGJ2. CDR1 GITISATS and CDR2 ISYDGTV come from the germline V gene (reference sequence). The V gene end was trimmed by 0 bases and the J gene end by 7 bases; junction bases not matched to a gene: 12. The length of the CDR3 is 15 residues. As DNA, the CDR3 is TGTGCCTTGTGGGAGGTGCAGAACATGAGGTATAAGAAACTCTTT. Its protein is CALWEVQNMRYKKLF.

This clone is large within its sample. V gene TRGV10 combines with J gene TRGJP2. TRGV10 is an ORF for which the function is uncertain. With 8 bases clipped from V and 2 bases from J, the junction kept 3 bases outside the gene matches. CDR3 length: 13 residues. Written as DNA, the CDR3 is TGTGCTGCGTGGGCAAGTAGTGATTGGATCAAGACGTTT. This translates into CAAWASSDWIKTF.

This clone is judged large. The V gene is TRGV9, the J gene TRGJP2. Trimming took 2 bases from V and 0 from J; bases not matched to a gene: 6. The CDR3 sequence is 16 residues long. Germline V lookup: CDR1 GITISATS, CDR2 ISYDGTV (reference sequence). The CDR3 here is CALWEARYSSDWIKTF. The CDR3 region has the DNA TGTGCCTTGTGGGAGGCCCGTTATAGTAGTGATTGGATCAAGACGTTT.

This clone came up a few times. It is likely a read error: a sequence one base away is far more abundant. The rearrangement joins TRGV9 to TRGJP. The V gene's germline CDR1 is GITISATS and CDR2 ISYDGTV (reference sequence). The V and J ends lost 0 bases and 10 bases, in that order; junction bases with no gene match: 9. This CDR3 spans 17 amino acids. The CDR3 reads CALWEVQEDLGKKIKVF. The CDR3 DNA follows: TGTGCCTTGTGGGAGGTGCAGGAGGATTTGGGCAAAAAAATCAAGGTATTT.

The sample holds a few counts of this clone. The chain carries TRGV3 and TRGJ1 or TRGJ2. CDR1 is VTNTFY and CDR2 is YDVSTARD in the germline V gene (reference sequence). V gave up 0 bases and J gave up 5 bases; unmatched junction bases: 4. This CDR3 has 13 amino acids. The CDR3 bases are TGTGCCACCTGGGACAGGCCGGATTATAAGAAACTCTTT. It is translated as CATWDRPDYKKLF.

By its share, this clone is medium-sized. J is TRGJP2 and V is TRGV10. TRGV10 has ORF status, its function being uncertain. Trimming at V came to 8 bases and at J to 0 bases, leaving 13 bases not matched to a gene. The CDR3 runs 17 residues. CDR3 sequence: CAAWDAGGYSSDWIKTF. In DNA form, the CDR3 reads TGTGCTGCGTGGGATGCGGGGGGATATAGTAGTGATTGGATCAAGACGTTT.

Sample share makes this clone large. V and J are TRGV9 and TRGJP. The junction had 4 bases not matched to a gene; V was cut back by 1 base and J by 7 bases. The CDR3 has 16 amino acids. Germline V gives CDR1 GITISATS, CDR2 ISYDGTV (reference sequence). The CDR3 DNA sequence: TGTGCCTTGTGGGAGGTTAATGAGTTGGGCAAAAAAATCAAGGTATTT. Residues: CALWEVNELGKKIKVF.

Judged by abundance, this clone is large. The V and J genes are TRGV9 and TRGJ1 or TRGJ2. The CDR3 runs 12 residues. Trimming took 4 bases from V and 4 from J; bases not matched to a gene: 4. Germline V gene sequence: CDR1 GITISATS, CDR2 ISYDGTV (reference sequence). CDR3 sequence: CALWDPYYKKLF. For the CDR3, the DNA is TGTGCCTTGTGGGACCCATATTATAAGAAACTCTTT.

This clone counts as large. The chain is built from TRGV8 and TRGJ1 or TRGJ2. Germline V lookup: CDR1 VENAVY, CDR2 YDSYNSRV. This CDR3 has 13 residues. The V and J ends lost 2 bases and 2 bases, in that order; junction bases with no gene match: 3. The CDR3 sequence is CATWDTYYYKKLF. The CDR3 DNA is TGTGCCACCTGGGATACGTATTATTATAAGAAACTCTTT.

Worth noting for this clone: A read error is likely here: a far larger clone is one base away. The chain joins TRGV8 to TRGJP1. CDR1 is VENAVY, CDR2 YDSYNSRV, per germline. CDR3 size: 13 residues. In DNA, the CDR3 is TGTGCCACCGGGGACTACACTGGTTGGTTCAAGATATTT. Translating it yields CATGDYTGWFKIF.

On this clone: Just one base apart from a much larger clone, this may be a read error. V is TRGV9 and J is TRGJP. Looked up from germline, CDR1 is GITISATS and CDR2 is ISYDGTV (reference sequence). The CDR3 runs 17 residues. The CDR3 sequence is CALWEVRGELGKKIRVF. As DNA, the CDR3 is TGTGCCTTGTGGGAGGTGCGAGGAGAGTTGGGCAAAAAAATCAGGGTATTT.

Judged by abundance, this clone is medium-sized. This chain joins TRGV9 and TRGJ1 or TRGJ2. J gave up 6 bases and V 0 bases, and 5 bases lay outside the gene matches. Germline CDR1 GITISATS, CDR2 ISYDGTV (reference sequence). This CDR3 is built from 13 residues. CDR3 sequence: CALWEVWGYKKLF. The CDR3 DNA reads TGTGCCTTGTGGGAGGTGTGGGGTTATAAGAAACTCTTT.

Within the sample, this clone is large. The chain recombines TRGV9 with TRGJP. CDR1 and CDR2 from the germline V gene are GITISATS and ISYDGTV (reference sequence). V lost 3 bases and J lost 6; bases outside the gene matches: 5. This CDR3 has 16 amino acids. DNA for the CDR3: TGTGCCTTGTGGGAGACTTCAGAGTTGGGCAAAAAAATCAAGGTATTT. Translating gives CALWETSELGKKIKVF.

This clone occurred a few times. A far larger clone differs by one base, so this is likely a read error. The same CDR3 is also encoded by other DNA sequences in this sample. This chain links TRGV8 with TRGJP1. CDR3 length equals 15 residues. Germline CDR1 and CDR2: VENAVY and YDSYNSRV. CDR3 nucleotide sequence: TGTGCCACCTGGGATCTGGATACCACTGGTTGGTTCAAGATCTTT. Translated, it gives CATWDLDTTGWFKIF.